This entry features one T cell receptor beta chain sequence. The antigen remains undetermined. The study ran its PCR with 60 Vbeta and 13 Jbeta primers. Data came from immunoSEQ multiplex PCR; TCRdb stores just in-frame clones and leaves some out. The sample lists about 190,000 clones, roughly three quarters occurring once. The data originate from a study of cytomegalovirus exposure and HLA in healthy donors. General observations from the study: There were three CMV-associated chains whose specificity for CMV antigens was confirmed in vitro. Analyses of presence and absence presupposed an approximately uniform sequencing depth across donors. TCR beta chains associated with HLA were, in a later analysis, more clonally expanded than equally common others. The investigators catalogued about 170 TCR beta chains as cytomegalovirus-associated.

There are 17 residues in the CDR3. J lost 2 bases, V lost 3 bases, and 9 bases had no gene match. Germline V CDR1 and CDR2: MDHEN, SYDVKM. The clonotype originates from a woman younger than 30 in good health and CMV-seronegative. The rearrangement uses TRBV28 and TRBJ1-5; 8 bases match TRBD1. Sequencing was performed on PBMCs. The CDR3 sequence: CASSFYNQGAGNQPQHF. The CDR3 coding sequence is TGTGCCAGCAGTTTTTACAATCAGGGGGCCGGCAATCAGCCCCAGCATTTT.